Listed here are 3 T cell receptor beta chains from one sample, sequenced in a study of blood T cell repertoires in COVID-19. Assay used: immunoSEQ multiplex PCR; TCRdb lists only in-frame clones, some missing. The table shows over 130,000 clones, with 65% to 85% occurring only once. Specimen: peripheral blood. Receptors were obtained from a man aged 25 to 40 with COVID-19, enrolled during active disease.

This clone came up once. The V call is TRBV7-6, the J call TRBJ2-1; 8 bases line up with TRBD1. The CDR3 extends over 15 amino acids. V lost 1 base and J lost 8; bases outside the gene matches: 7. Germline assignment: CDR1 SGHVS and CDR2 FNYEAQ. The DNA of the CDR3 is TGTGCCAGCAGCTTAGGGCAGGGGGCGCGGGATGAGCAGTTCTTC. It translates to CASSLGQGARDEQFF. Complete variable domain (other parts from reference TRBV7-6 and TRBJ2-1): GAGVSQSPRYKVTKRGQDVALRCDPISGHVSLYWYRQALGQGPEFLTYFNYEAQQDKSGLPNDRFSAERPEGSISTLTIQRTEQRDSAMYRCASSLGQGARDEQFFGPGTRLTVL.

V usage is TRBV10-3 and J usage is TRBJ2-3; D may be TRBD2 (6 bases). V lost 5 bases, J lost 1 base, and 13 bases lay in between. This CDR3 is built from 15 residues. Germline CDR1 reads ENHRY; CDR2 reads SYGVKD. Here the CDR3 DNA reads TGTGCCATCAGTACGGCGGGGTCACGCACAGATACGCAGTATTTT. This translates into CAISTAGSRTDTQYF.

The chain's CDR3 is CASSSGQGAWGANVLTF. The CDR3 nucleotides read TGTGCCAGCAGCTCGGGACAGGGGGCTTGGGGGGCCAACGTCCTGACTTTC. J is TRBJ2-6 and V is TRBV28; TRBD1 matches 12 bases. The CDR3 covers 17 residues. With V trimmed by 6 bases and J by 4 bases, 7 bases remained unmatched. Germline CDR1 MDHEN, CDR2 SYDVKM.